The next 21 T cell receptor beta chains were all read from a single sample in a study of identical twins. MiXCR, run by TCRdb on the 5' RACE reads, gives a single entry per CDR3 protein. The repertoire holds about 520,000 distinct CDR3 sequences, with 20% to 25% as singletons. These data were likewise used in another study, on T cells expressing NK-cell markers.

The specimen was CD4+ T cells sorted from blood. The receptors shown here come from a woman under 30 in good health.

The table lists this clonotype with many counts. The CDR3 DNA follows: TGTGCCAGCTCACCAGCAGGGAACTATGGCTACACCTTC. Translated: CASSPAGNYGYTF. V gene TRBV18 combines with J gene TRBJ1-2, with a tentative D call TRBD1 (5 bases). CDR3 length: 13 amino acids. Germline V gene lookup returns CDR1 KGHSH and CDR2 LQKENI. The V gene lost 2 bases and the J gene lost 2 bases, with 6 bases spanning the gap.

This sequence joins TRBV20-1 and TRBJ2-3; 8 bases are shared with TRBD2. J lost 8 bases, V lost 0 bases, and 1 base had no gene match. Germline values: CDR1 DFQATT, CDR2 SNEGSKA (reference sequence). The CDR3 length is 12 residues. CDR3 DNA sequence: TGCAGTGCTAGAGATCTAGCGGGTACGCAGTATTTT. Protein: CSARDLAGTQYF.

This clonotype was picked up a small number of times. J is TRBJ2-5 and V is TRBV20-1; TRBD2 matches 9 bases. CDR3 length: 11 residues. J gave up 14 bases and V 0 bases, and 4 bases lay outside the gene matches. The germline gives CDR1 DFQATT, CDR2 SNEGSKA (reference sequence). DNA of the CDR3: TGCAGTGCTAGAGATGGGACTAGCTCCTACTTC. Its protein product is CSARDGTSSYF.

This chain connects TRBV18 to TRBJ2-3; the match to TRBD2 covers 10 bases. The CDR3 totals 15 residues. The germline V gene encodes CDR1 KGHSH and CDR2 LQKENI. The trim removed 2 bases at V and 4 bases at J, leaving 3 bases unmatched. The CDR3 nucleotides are TGTGCCAGCTCACCATCAGCGGGAGGGGCAGATACGCAGTATTTT. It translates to CASSPSAGGADTQYF.

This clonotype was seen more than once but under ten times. The CDR3 nucleotides read TGTGCCAGCAGCCTTAGGACAGGGGCAAACACCGGGGAGCTGTTTTTT. It is translated as CASSLRTGANTGELFF. The gene calls are TRBV5-5 and TRBJ2-2; 9 bases match TRBD1. V dropped 4 bases and J dropped 2; count of bases not matched to a gene: 6. This CDR3 spans 16 amino acids. Germline CDR1 reads SGHKS; CDR2 reads YYEKEE (reference sequence).

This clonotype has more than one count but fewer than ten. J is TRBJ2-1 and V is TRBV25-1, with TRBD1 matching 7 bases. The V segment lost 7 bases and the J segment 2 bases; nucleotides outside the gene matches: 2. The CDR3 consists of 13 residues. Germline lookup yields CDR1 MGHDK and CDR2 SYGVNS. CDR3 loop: CASTTGAYNEQFF. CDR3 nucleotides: TGTGCCAGCACTACAGGGGCCTACAATGAGCAGTTCTTC.

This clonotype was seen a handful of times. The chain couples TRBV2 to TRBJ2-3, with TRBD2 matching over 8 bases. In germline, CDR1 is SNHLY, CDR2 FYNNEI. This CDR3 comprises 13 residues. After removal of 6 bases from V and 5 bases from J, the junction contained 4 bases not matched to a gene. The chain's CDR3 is CASRRLALDTQYF. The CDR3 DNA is TGTGCCAGCAGAAGACTAGCGTTAGATACGCAGTATTTT.

The CDR3 coding sequence is TGTGCCAGCAGTCCCATGACTAGCGGCCACAATGAGCAGTTCTTC. This sequence encodes CASSPMTSGHNEQFF. The chain carries TRBV6-2 or TRBV6-3 and TRBJ2-1; 9 nucleotides match TRBD2. Per germline, CDR1 MNHEY and CDR2 SVGEGT. V lost 5 bases to trimming and J lost 5 bases; unmatched junction nucleotides: 7. This CDR3 comprises 15 residues.

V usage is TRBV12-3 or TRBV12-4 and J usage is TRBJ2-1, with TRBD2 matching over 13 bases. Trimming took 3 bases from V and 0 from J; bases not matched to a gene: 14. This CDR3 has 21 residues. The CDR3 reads CASSFPPGTSGVHSSYNEQFF. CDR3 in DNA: TGTGCCAGCAGTTTCCCTCCCGGGACTAGCGGGGTCCATAGCTCCTACAATGAGCAGTTCTTC.

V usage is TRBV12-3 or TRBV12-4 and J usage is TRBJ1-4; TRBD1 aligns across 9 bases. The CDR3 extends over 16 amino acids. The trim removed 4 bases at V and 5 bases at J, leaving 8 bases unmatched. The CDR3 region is CASSSPGTGINEKLFF. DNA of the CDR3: TGTGCCAGCAGTTCCCCTGGGACAGGGATAAATGAAAAACTGTTTTTT.

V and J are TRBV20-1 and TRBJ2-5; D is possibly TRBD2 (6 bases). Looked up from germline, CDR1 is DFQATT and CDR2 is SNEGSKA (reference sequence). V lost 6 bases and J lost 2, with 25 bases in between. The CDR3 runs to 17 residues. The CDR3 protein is CSARWTSGVRTQETQYF. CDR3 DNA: TGCAGTGCCAGGTGGACGTCGGGGGTCCGTACTCAAGAGACCCAGTACTTC.

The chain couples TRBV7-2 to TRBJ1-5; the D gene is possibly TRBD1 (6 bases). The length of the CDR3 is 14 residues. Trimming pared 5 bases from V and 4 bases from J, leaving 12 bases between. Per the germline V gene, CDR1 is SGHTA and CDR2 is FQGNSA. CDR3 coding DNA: TGTGCCAGCAGCCGGACAGTACTGAATCAGCCCCAGCATTTT. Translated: CASSRTVLNQPQHF.

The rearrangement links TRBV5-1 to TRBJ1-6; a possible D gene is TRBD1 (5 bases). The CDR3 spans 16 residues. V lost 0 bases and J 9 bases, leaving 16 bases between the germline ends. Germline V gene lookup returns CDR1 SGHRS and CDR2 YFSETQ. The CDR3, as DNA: TGCGCCAGCAGCTTGGGGGCAGGGACTTTCACTTCACCCCTCCACTTT. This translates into CASSLGAGTFTSPLHF. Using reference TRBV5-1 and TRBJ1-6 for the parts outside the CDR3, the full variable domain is KAGVTQTPRYLIKTRGQQVTLSCSPISGHRSVSWYQQTPGQGLQFLFEYFSETQRNKGNFPGRFSGRQFSNSRSEMNVSTLELGDSALYLCASSLGAGTFTSPLHFGNGTRLTVT.

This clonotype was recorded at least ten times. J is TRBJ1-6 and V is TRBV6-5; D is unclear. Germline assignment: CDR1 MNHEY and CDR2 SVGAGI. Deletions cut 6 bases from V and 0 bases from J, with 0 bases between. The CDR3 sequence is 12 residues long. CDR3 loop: CASSSYNSPLHF. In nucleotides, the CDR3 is TGTGCCAGCAGCTCCTATAATTCACCCCTCCACTTT.

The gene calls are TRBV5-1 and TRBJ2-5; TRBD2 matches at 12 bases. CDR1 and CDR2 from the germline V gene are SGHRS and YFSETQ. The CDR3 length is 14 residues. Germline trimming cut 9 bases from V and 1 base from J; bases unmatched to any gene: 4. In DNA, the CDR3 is TGCGCCACCACGACTAGCGGGGGCCAAGAGACCCAGTACTTC. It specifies CATTTSGGQETQYF.

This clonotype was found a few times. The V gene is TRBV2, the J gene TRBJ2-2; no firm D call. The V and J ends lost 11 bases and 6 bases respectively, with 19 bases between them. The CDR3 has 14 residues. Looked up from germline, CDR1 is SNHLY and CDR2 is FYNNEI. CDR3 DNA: TGTGCCGGAAAGCCGGGCCTGCCACCCGGGGAGCTGTTTTTT. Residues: CAGKPGLPPGELFF.

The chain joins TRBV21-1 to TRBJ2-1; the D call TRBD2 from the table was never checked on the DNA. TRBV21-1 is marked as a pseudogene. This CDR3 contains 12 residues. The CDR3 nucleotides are TGTGCCAGCAGCAGCACTAGCGGGGATCCCACCTTC. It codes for CASSSTSGDPTF.

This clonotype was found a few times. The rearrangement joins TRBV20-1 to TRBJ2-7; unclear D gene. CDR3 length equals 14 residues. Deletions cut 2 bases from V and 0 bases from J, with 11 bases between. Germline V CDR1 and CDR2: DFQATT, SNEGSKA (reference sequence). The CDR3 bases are TGCAGTGCTAGAACCCCATATGACTCCTACGAGCAGTACTTC. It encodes CSARTPYDSYEQYF.

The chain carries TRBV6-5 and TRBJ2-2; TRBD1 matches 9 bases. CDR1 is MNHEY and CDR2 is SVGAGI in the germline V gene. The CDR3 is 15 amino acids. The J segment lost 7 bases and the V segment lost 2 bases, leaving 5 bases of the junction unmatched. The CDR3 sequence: CASSYAGQGSGELFF. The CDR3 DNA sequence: TGTGCCAGCAGTTACGCGGGACAGGGAAGCGGGGAGCTGTTTTTT.

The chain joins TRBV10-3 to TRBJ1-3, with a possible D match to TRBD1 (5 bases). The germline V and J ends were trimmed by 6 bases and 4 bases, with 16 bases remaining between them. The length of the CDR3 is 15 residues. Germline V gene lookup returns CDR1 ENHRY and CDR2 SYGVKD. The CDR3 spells CAIRETGTYGNTIYF. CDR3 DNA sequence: TGTGCCATCAGGGAAACCGGGACCTACGGAAACACCATATATTTT.

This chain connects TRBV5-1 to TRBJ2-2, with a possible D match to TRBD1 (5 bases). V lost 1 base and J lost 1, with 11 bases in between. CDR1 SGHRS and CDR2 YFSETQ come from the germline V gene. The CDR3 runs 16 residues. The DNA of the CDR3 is TGCGCCAGCAGCTTGAGTCGGCAGGGGAACACCGGGGAGCTGTTTTTT. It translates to CASSLSRQGNTGELFF.